A single sample gave rise to the 8 T cell receptor beta chains below, sequenced in a study of cytomegalovirus exposure and HLA in healthy donors. The PCR was carried out with 60 Vbeta primers and 13 Jbeta primers. Assay: immunoSEQ multiplex PCR; the TCRdb copy retains only in-frame clones and omits some. The table includes 170,000 or so clones, about four fifths detected once. Specimen: PBMCs. The receptors were sampled from a man between 45 and 60 years old in good health and CMV-seronegative.

The chain employs TRBV28 and TRBJ2-7, with 9 bases identical to TRBD2. Unmatched junction bases numbered 6, after V lost 6 bases and J lost 3 bases. The CDR3 contains 14 residues. In germline, CDR1 is MDHEN, CDR2 SYDVKM. The DNA of the CDR3 is TGTGCCAGCAGGAGGCTAGCGGGAAACTACGAGCAGTACTTC. Translating it yields CASRRLAGNYEQYF.

The rearrangement links TRBV7-2 to TRBJ1-6, with TRBD1 identical over 7 bases. V lost 1 base and J lost 10; bases outside the gene matches: 10. The CDR3 is 16 amino acids. In germline, CDR1 is SGHTA, CDR2 FQGNSA. The DNA for the CDR3 is TGTGCCAGCAGCTTAGAATCCGGGACAGTGTCCTCACCCCTCCACTTT. This sequence encodes CASSLESGTVSSPLHF.

The chain recombines TRBV6-5 with TRBJ1-6; no reliable D call. Deletions cut 0 bases from V and 10 bases from J, with 10 bases between. The CDR3 consists of 14 residues. The germline CDR1 and CDR2 sequences are MNHEY and SVGAGI. Here the CDR3 DNA reads TGTGCCAGCAGTTACTCGAGGGTCGGGTCACCCCTCCACTTT. It yields the protein CASSYSRVGSPLHF.

The rearrangement joins TRBV4-1 to TRBJ2-2; 8 nucleotides line up with TRBD1. The V and J ends lost 4 bases and 0 bases, in that order; junction bases with no gene match: 4. CDR1 and CDR2 from the germline V gene are MGHRA and YSYEKL. The length of the CDR3 is 16 residues. Written as DNA, the CDR3 is TGCGCCAGCAGCCCCGGACAGGGAGCGAACACCGGGGAGCTGTTTTTT. Its protein product is CASSPGQGANTGELFF.

V gene TRBV5-1 combines with J gene TRBJ2-3; 9 bases match TRBD2. CDR1 is SGHRS and CDR2 is YFSETQ in the germline V gene. After removal of 1 base from V and 5 bases from J, the junction contained 8 bases not matched to a gene. This CDR3 spans 16 amino acids. The CDR3: CASSLPGLAKGDTQYF. The DNA for the CDR3 is TGCGCCAGCAGCTTGCCGGGACTAGCCAAGGGAGATACGCAGTATTTT. Full variable domain (missing parts from reference TRBV5-1 and TRBJ2-3): KAGVTQTPRYLIKTRGQQVTLSCSPISGHRSVSWYQQTPGQGLQFLFEYFSETQRNKGNFPGRFSGRQFSNSRSEMNVSTLELGDSALYLCASSLPGLAKGDTQYFGPGTRLTVL.

V usage is TRBV2 and J usage is TRBJ2-7, with a possible D match to TRBD2 (6 bases). V was pared by 4 bases and J by 3 bases, with 7 bases between. Germline V CDR1 and CDR2: SNHLY, FYNNEI. The CDR3 sequence is 12 residues long. CDR3 region: CASSGRGYEQYF. The CDR3 bases are TGTGCCAGCAGTGGGCGGGGCTACGAGCAGTACTTC.

The chain carries TRBV5-1 and TRBJ1-2, with 8 nucleotides matching TRBD1. The V and J ends lost 3 bases and 4 bases, in that order; junction bases with no gene match: 8. The CDR3 has 15 amino acids. Germline CDR1 and CDR2: SGHRS and YFSETQ. CDR3 region: CASSYDQGASYGYTF. CDR3 sequence (DNA): TGCGCCAGCAGCTATGACCAGGGGGCGAGCTATGGCTACACCTTC.

The chain has TRBV2 and TRBJ2-1; TRBD1 is a possible D gene (7 bases). V was clipped by 7 bases and J by 4 bases, with 17 bases between them. CDR1 SNHLY and CDR2 FYNNEI come from the germline V gene. This CDR3 has 15 amino acids. CDR3 bases: TGTGCCAGCAAGGGGAGGACAGGACCTTACAATGAGCAGTTCTTC. Translating it yields CASKGRTGPYNEQFF.